This entry is about one T cell receptor beta chain. The specificity of this receptor is unknown. No quality values exist for individual bases; no much larger clone is one base distant. This specimen comes from a study of CD8 T cells in Susac syndrome (dated by TCRdb to between 2018 and 2020). Turning to the overall study: Whether CD8+ T cell activation and differentiation in Susac syndrome was antigen driven was tested using repertoire sequencing.

Peripheral blood CD8+ and CD4+ T cells from healthy donors, Susac syndrome patients and multiple sclerosis patients were profiled by high-throughput TCR beta sequencing. Treatment-naive patients with stable or active relapsing-remitting disease fulfilling revised McDonald criteria were used as multiple sclerosis controls. Bulk CD8+ and CD4+ T cells were purified magnetically by negative isolation, whereas CD8+ TEMRA cells were enriched by FACS. Blood was collected in EDTA tubes and processed within 24 hours, with PBMCs isolated through density gradient centrifugation. PBMCs intended for TCR sequencing were cryopreserved in liquid nitrogen and thawed later in a water bath at 37 degrees C. The sorted or isolated CD4+, CD8+ and CD8+ TEMRA cells reached a purity of at least 90%. RNA was extracted using the RNeasy kit, and roughly 0.45 to 1 microgram was reverse transcribed with random hexamers. The immunoSEQ multiplex PCR assay, covering 54 Vbeta and 13 Jbeta segments, was used to amplify TCR beta CDR3 regions. PCR amplification bias was corrected using a synthetic template baseline for primer optimization and computational correction. Per the authors' processing: Only productive sequences were kept, with reads annotated to V, D and J genes according to IMGT and analyzed in immunoSEQ Analyzer. Clonality was computed as one minus Shannon entropy normalized by log2 of the number of productive unique sequences. Public and private clones were assessed among the 100 most prevalent clones of each patient and control. Susac-specific clones were defined as absent from healthy and MS cohorts, 1052 published viral clones and other ImmuneACCESS disease sequences. TCRdb ran its own pipeline on the public reads, namely fastp trimming at Q25 and MiXCR clone calling, and kept in-frame beta chains. Rows merge per CDR3 protein into single entries with the most common DNA and genes. V and J calls and clone size were set by TCRdb, not the authors. A total of about 210,000 distinct CDR3 sequences appear in this sample, around 96% of them only once. About 0.091% of the sample is in the top ten clones.

Broad study findings and their caveats: The study acknowledged that relatively few individuals were included in the TCR sequencing and HLA analysis.

The germline V gene supplies CDR1 SGHTA and CDR2 FQGNSA. The CDR3 sequence holds 15 residues, the cysteine and phenylalanine included. Only the CDR3 part of the read is kept: 45 bases, read in frame from the first base. Relative to germline, V is 4 bases shorter and J is 4 bases shorter, with 15 bases between their ends. This chain is built from TRBV7-2 and TRBJ2-3; 6 matching bases give a weak D call of TRBD1. The receptor's source is a human donor with multiple sclerosis. Sequencing was performed on CD4+ T cells from PBMCs. In nucleotide form, the sequence is TGTGCCAGCAGCTCCGCAGTAGGGGGATCAGATACGCAGTATTTT. Its protein is CASSSAVGGSDTQYF.